The 3 T cell receptor beta chains in this list originate from one sample, sequenced in a study of response to subunit inactivated influenza vaccine. TCRdb redid the calling of the RT-PCR reads with MiXCR, one entry per CDR3 protein. There are some 540,000 distinct CDR3 sequences in the sample; under 30% occur only once, and 2.5% to 3% lies in the top ten. The data were also submitted as part of a second study, on T cells expressing NK-cell markers. That paper adds: TCR beta libraries carry UMIs added by 5'RACE template switching.

This specimen consisted of CD4+ T cells sorted from PBMCs, obtained 11 to 12 days after vaccination. The receptors originated from a man between 45 and 60 years old who received an inactivated influenza vaccine.

The chain has TRBV12-3 or TRBV12-4 and TRBJ2-1; 8 nucleotides match TRBD2. The trim removed 2 bases at V and 9 bases at J, leaving 6 bases unmatched. This CDR3 is built from 14 residues. The CDR3 here is CASSLTGGPGEQFF. CDR3 in DNA: TGTGCCAGCAGTTTAACGGGGGGGCCCGGTGAGCAGTTCTTC.

This clonotype was picked up a small number of times. V is TRBV6-1 and J is TRBJ1-1; 7 nucleotides align to TRBD1. V shed 6 bases, J shed 4 bases, and the junction held 14 bases outside the gene matches. CDR1 and CDR2 (germline): MNHNS, SASEGT. The CDR3 extends over 16 amino acids. The CDR3 region is CASRAPDRLGRTEAFF. The CDR3 region has the DNA TGTGCCAGCAGGGCCCCGGACAGGTTAGGTCGCACTGAAGCTTTCTTT.

The chain uses TRBV20-1 and TRBJ2-3; no clear D. This CDR3 is built from 13 residues. Trimming took 6 bases from V and 1 from J, leaving 11 bases between them. Germline lookup yields CDR1 DFQATT and CDR2 SNEGSKA (reference sequence). CDR3 coding DNA: TGCAGTGCGAAGGGTCTAGGCACAGATACGCAGTATTTT. This gives the protein CSAKGLGTDTQYF.